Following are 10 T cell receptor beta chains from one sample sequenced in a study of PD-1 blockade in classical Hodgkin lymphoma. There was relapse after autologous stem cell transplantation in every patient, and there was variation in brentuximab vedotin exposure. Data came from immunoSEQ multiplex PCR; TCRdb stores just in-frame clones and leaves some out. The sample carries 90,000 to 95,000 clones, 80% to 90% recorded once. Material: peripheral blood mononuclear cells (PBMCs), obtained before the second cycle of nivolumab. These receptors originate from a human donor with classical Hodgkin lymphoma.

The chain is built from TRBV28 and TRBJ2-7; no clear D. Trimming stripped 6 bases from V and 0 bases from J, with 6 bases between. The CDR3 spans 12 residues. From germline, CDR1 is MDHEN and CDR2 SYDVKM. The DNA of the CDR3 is TGTGCCAGCAGAGAAAGCTCCTACGAGCAGTACTTC. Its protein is CASRESSYEQYF.

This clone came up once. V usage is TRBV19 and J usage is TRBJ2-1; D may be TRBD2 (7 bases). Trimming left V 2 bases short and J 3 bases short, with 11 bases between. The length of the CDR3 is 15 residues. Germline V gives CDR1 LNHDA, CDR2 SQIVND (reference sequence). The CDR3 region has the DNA TGTGCCAGTAGTATAAAGGGAGGGGGCTACAATGAGCAGTTCTTC. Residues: CASSIKGGGYNEQFF.

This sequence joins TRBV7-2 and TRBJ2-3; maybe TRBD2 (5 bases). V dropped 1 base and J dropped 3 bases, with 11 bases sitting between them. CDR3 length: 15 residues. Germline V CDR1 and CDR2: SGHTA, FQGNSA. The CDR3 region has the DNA TGTGCCAGCAGCTTAGGAAGTACTAGTACAGATACGCAGTATTTT. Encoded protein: CASSLGSTSTDTQYF.

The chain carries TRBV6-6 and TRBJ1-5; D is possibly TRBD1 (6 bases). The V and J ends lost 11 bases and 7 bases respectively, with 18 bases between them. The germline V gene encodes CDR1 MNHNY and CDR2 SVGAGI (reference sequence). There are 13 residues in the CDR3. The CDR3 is CAGNRVVGQPQHF. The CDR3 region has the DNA TGTGCCGGCAACAGGGTTGTGGGGCAGCCCCAGCATTTT.

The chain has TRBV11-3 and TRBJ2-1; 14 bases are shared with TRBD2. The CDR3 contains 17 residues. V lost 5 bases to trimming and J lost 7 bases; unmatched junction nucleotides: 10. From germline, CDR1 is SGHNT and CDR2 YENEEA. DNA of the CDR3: TGTGCCAGCAGCCAGGGACTAGCGGGAGCCCCAAGGAATGAGCAGTTCTTC. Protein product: CASSQGLAGAPRNEQFF.

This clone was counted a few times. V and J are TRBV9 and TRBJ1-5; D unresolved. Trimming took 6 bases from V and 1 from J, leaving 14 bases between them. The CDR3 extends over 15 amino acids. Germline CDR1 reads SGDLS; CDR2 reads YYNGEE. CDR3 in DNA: TGTGCCAGCACCCCGGGCGAGGGAAGCAATCAGCCCCAGCATTTT. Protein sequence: CASTPGEGSNQPQHF.

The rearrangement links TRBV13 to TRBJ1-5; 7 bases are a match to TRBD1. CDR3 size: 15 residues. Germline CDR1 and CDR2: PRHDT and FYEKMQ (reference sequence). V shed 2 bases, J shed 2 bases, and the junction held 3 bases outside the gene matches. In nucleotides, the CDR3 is TGTGCCAGCAGCTTACGACAGGGCGGCAATCAGCCCCAGCATTTT. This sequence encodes CASSLRQGGNQPQHF.

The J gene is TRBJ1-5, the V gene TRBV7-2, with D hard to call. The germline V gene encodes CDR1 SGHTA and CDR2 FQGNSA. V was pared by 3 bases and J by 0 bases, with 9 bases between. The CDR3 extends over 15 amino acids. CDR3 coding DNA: TGTGCCAGCAGCTTTGCCGGTTATAGCAATCAGCCCCAGCATTTT. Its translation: CASSFAGYSNQPQHF.

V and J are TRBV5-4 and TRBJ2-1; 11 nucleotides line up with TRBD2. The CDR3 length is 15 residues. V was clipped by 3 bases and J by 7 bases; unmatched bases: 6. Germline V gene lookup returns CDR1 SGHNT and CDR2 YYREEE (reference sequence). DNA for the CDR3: TGTGCCAGCAGCTATAGCGGGAGGGCCATTAATGAGCAGTTCTTC. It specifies CASSYSGRAINEQFF.

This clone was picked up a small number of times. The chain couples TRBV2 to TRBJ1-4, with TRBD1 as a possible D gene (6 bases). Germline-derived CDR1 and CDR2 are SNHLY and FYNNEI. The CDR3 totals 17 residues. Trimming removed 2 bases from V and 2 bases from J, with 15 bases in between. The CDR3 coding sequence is TGTGCCAGCAGTGAAAGGGGCAGGGGAAGGACTAATGAAAAACTGTTTTTT. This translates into CASSERGRGRTNEKLFF.